The 24 T cell receptor beta chains in this list originate from one sample, sequenced in a study of shared T cell receptors in the human thymus. Only in-frame clones appear in the TCRdb table, and some are missing; sequencing was by immunoSEQ multiplex PCR. This table has more than 550,000 clones, approximately 83% appearing once. These same records also appear under a second study, on human thymus T cells.

Material: thymocytes. These receptors were taken from a girl in the first two years of life with a congenital heart defect.

In regard to this clone: The junction shows a germline mismatch at one end, possibly a read error. The sample has other DNA sequences that encode this CDR3 too. The rearrangement uses TRBV19 and TRBJ1-6, with D possibly being TRBD1 (5 bases). From germline, CDR1 is LNHDA and CDR2 SQIVND (reference sequence). This CDR3 spans 13 amino acids. The CDR3 sequence: CASSTRDNSPLHF. CDR3 bases: TGTGCCAGTAGTACCAGGGATAATTCCCCCCTCCACTTT.

Only one count was recorded for this clone. This rearrangement joins TRBV29-1 to TRBJ1-2, with D uncertain. The CDR3 spans 15 residues. Germline-derived CDR1 and CDR2 are SQVTM and ANQGSEA. V shed 3 bases and J shed 7 bases, with 21 bases lying between them. CDR3: CSVDPTPYLSGGYTF. The CDR3 nucleotides are TGCAGCGTTGATCCTACCCCCTATCTGTCGGGTGGCTACACCTTC.

The chain employs TRBV4-3 and TRBJ1-5, with TRBD1 matching over 10 bases. V lost 0 bases, J lost 3 bases, and 14 bases stayed unmatched. This CDR3 is built from 20 residues. Per germline, CDR1 LGHNA and CDR2 YSLEER. CDR3 DNA: TGCGCCAGCAGCCAAGATTGGGGGACAGGGGATCGTGATGTCAATCAGCCCCAGCATTTT. It encodes CASSQDWGTGDRDVNQPQHF.

The chain joins TRBV5-5 to TRBJ2-3; 14 positions match TRBD2. Germline V gene sequence: CDR1 SGHKS, CDR2 YYEKEE (reference sequence). CDR3 length: 16 residues. V shed 4 bases and J 7 bases; nucleotides not matched to a gene: 8. CDR3 in amino acids: CASSPQGLAGGHTQYF. The CDR3 DNA is TGTGCCAGCAGCCCCCAAGGACTAGCGGGGGGTCATACGCAGTATTTT.

The rearrangement joins TRBV14 to TRBJ1-2, with 7 positions matching TRBD1. CDR1 and CDR2 from the germline V gene are SGHDN and FVKESK. CDR3 size: 15 residues. V lost 3 bases to trimming and J lost 3 bases; unmatched junction nucleotides: 7. CDR3 sequence: CASSHNPDRDYGYTF. The DNA for the CDR3 is TGTGCCAGCAGCCACAACCCAGACAGGGACTATGGCTACACCTTC.

This clone has only a few counts. V is TRBV27 and J is TRBJ1-5; D is unclear. There are 14 residues in the CDR3. V gave up 6 bases and J gave up 6 bases, with 15 bases separating them. Germline loops: CDR1 MNHEY, CDR2 SMNVEV (reference sequence). The CDR3 DNA follows: TGTGCCAGCAGCCCGGGAGTTCCAGGTCAGCCCCAGCATTTT. It yields the protein CASSPGVPGQPQHF.

This chain joins TRBV6-1 and TRBJ2-3; a possible D gene is TRBD2 (5 bases). Germline values: CDR1 MNHNS, CDR2 SASEGT. The CDR3 is made up of 15 amino acids. The germline V and J ends were trimmed by 1 base and 3 bases, with 11 bases remaining between them. This CDR3 is CASSEGLALTDTQYF. DNA for the CDR3: TGTGCCAGCAGTGAAGGGCTAGCCCTTACAGATACGCAGTATTTT.

The gene calls are TRBV5-1 and TRBJ2-1, with D maybe TRBD1 (5 bases). This CDR3 region has 16 residues. The V end lost 0 bases, the J end lost 1 base, and 11 bases lay between the germline ends. The germline V gene has CDR1 SGHRS and CDR2 YFSETQ. Written as DNA, the CDR3 is TGCGCCAGCAGCTTGGCCTGGGGCCATTCCTACAATGAGCAGTTCTTC. This gives the protein CASSLAWGHSYNEQFF.

The genes are TRBV7-2 and TRBJ2-2, with TRBD2 identical over 10 bases. Trimming removed 2 bases from V and 6 bases from J; junction bases left unmatched: 6. The CDR3 extends over 16 amino acids. Germline values: CDR1 SGHTA, CDR2 FQGNSA. This chain's CDR3 is CASSLPAGGIAGELFF. The CDR3 DNA reads TGTGCCAGCAGCTTACCAGCGGGAGGGATCGCCGGGGAGCTGTTTTTT.

The chain combines TRBV27 with TRBJ2-6, with 8 bases aligning to TRBD1. The V segment lost 2 bases and the J segment 3 bases; nucleotides outside the gene matches: 3. The CDR3 is made up of 16 amino acids. Germline assignment: CDR1 MNHEY and CDR2 SMNVEV (reference sequence). The CDR3 DNA reads as TGTGCCAGCAGTTTACAGGGGGCAGGTGGGGCCAACGTCCTGACTTTC. The encoded protein is CASSLQGAGGANVLTF.

This chain links TRBV4-1 with TRBJ1-6; a possible D gene is TRBD1 (6 bases). The V and J ends lost 4 bases and 5 bases respectively, with 9 bases between them. CDR3 length: 14 amino acids. Germline V gives CDR1 MGHRA, CDR2 YSYEKL. The CDR3 DNA follows: TGCGCCAGCAGCCGCGGACAGAATAATTCACCCCTCCACTTT. It translates to CASSRGQNNSPLHF.

The chain uses TRBV19 and TRBJ1-2; possible D gene TRBD1, 5 bases. Trimming removed 3 bases from V and 6 bases from J, with 17 bases in between. CDR3 size: 15 residues. CDR1 LNHDA and CDR2 SQIVND come from the germline V gene (reference sequence). The CDR3 bases are TGTGCCAGTAGTATTGGGAACCAAAGGGGCGATGGCTACACCTTC. Protein sequence: CASSIGNQRGDGYTF.

CDR3 amino acids: CASSLEAAGPHYEQYF. The CDR3 DNA is TGCGCCAGCAGCTTGGAGGCGGCGGGGCCACACTACGAGCAGTACTTC. The genes are TRBV5-1 and TRBJ2-7; a possible D gene is TRBD2 (6 bases). The germline V and J ends were trimmed by 0 bases and 3 bases, with 16 bases remaining between them. The CDR3 sequence is 16 residues long. CDR1 and CDR2 (germline): SGHRS, YFSETQ.

This chain uses TRBV27 with TRBJ1-5, with 11 bases lining up with TRBD1. Trimming took 4 bases from V and 7 from J; bases not matched to a gene: 3. CDR3 length: 14 residues. The germline CDR1 and CDR2 sequences are MNHEY and SMNVEV (reference sequence). CDR3 region: CASSWDRGMQPQHF. In DNA, the CDR3 is TGTGCCAGCAGTTGGGACAGGGGGATGCAGCCCCAGCATTTT.

The genes are TRBV5-5 and TRBJ2-7, with 10 positions matching TRBD2. The CDR3 loop spans 15 amino acids. V trimming: 0 bases; J trimming: 6 bases; junction bases outside the gene matches: 6. From germline, CDR1 is SGHKS and CDR2 YYEKEE (reference sequence). In DNA form, the CDR3 reads TGTGCCAGCAGCTTGGCTCCAGCGGGGGGGCCCGAGCAGTACTTC. Its protein product is CASSLAPAGGPEQYF.

V and J are TRBV5-1 and TRBJ1-1; D uncertain. Germline-derived CDR1 and CDR2 are SGHRS and YFSETQ. V was pared by 4 bases and J by 2 bases, with 12 bases between. This CDR3 spans 14 amino acids. The CDR3 reads CASSRNGINTEAFF. CDR3 DNA: TGCGCCAGCAGCAGGAACGGGATCAACACTGAAGCTTTCTTT.

The gene calls are TRBV12-5 and TRBJ1-3; unclear D gene. The CDR3 runs to 11 residues. Germline CDR1 LGHNT, CDR2 FRNRAP. Trimming stripped 8 bases from V and 4 bases from J, with 6 bases between. In nucleotides, the CDR3 is TGTGCTAGTAGGCGGGGAAACACCATATATTTT. As protein: CASRRGNTIYF.

The chain couples TRBV21-1 to TRBJ1-1. TRBV21-1 is a known pseudogene. This CDR3 has 15 residues. The CDR3 protein is CASSKVRGGKAEAFF. The CDR3 nucleotides are TGTGCCAGCAGCAAAGTGCGGGGTGGCAAGGCTGAAGCTTTCTTT.

The V gene is TRBV2, the J gene TRBJ2-1, with 8 bases matching TRBD1. Germline V CDR1 and CDR2: SNHLY, FYNNEI. The CDR3 totals 15 residues. Losses at the gene ends were 5 bases for V and 6 bases for J; bases not matched to a gene: 9. In nucleotides, the CDR3 is TGTGCCAGCAGTTCCTACGGGACAGGAGGCAATGAGCAGTTCTTC. Amino acid sequence: CASSSYGTGGNEQFF.

The CDR3 sequence is CASRRTTGIGGSWAEAFF. For the CDR3, the DNA is TGTGCCAGTAGAAGGACCACAGGGATAGGAGGAAGTTGGGCTGAAGCTTTCTTT. The chain carries TRBV19 and TRBJ1-1; possibly TRBD1 for D (6 bases). V lost 6 bases and J 6 bases, leaving 29 bases between the germline ends. The CDR3 loop spans 18 amino acids. Germline-derived CDR1 and CDR2 are LNHDA and SQIVND (reference sequence).

The chain joins TRBV27 to TRBJ1-1; a weak D match, TRBD1 (5 bases). Trimming stripped 2 bases from V and 8 bases from J, with 9 bases between. The germline CDR1 and CDR2 sequences are MNHEY and SMNVEV (reference sequence). The CDR3 is 12 amino acids. The CDR3 bases are TGTGCCAGCAGTTTAGGCGGGGACGAAGCTTTCTTT. It yields the protein CASSLGGDEAFF.

This sequence joins TRBV28 and TRBJ1-5; unclear D gene. V was clipped by 6 bases and J by 4 bases, with 31 bases between them. CDR3 length: 20 amino acids. Germline V gene data show CDR1 as MDHEN and CDR2 as SYDVKM. This CDR3 reads CASSVSLIVRGALKNQPQHF. CDR3 bases: TGTGCCAGCAGCGTCTCTCTTATCGTACGGGGTGCTCTTAAAAATCAGCCCCAGCATTTT. Filled out from reference TRBV28 and TRBJ1-5, the complete variable domain reads DVKVTQSSRYLVKRTGEKVFLECVQDMDHENMFWYRQDPGLGLRLIYFSYDVKMKEKGDIPEGYSVSREKKERFSLILESASTNQTSMYLCASSVSLIVRGALKNQPQHFGDGTRLSIL.

This chain links TRBV5-1 with TRBJ1-2; 8 bases agree with TRBD1. Germline assignment: CDR1 SGHRS and CDR2 YFSETQ. CDR3 length: 16 residues. With V trimmed by 2 bases and J by 5 bases, 11 bases remained unmatched. The CDR3 region has the DNA TGCGCCAGCAGCTTTATGACGACAGGGGTTTTTTATGGCTACACCTTC. Protein sequence: CASSFMTTGVFYGYTF.

The CDR3: CASSLSRDSPLHF. For the CDR3, the DNA is TGTGCCAGCAGCTTGAGCCGGGATTCACCCCTCCACTTT. The V call is TRBV5-5, the J call TRBJ1-6; unclear D gene. Germline CDR1 and CDR2: SGHKS and YYEKEE (reference sequence). Trimming shortened V by 1 base and J by 8 bases, and 7 bases separated the two germline ends. The CDR3 runs 13 residues.